One and the same sample provided the 28 T cell receptor beta chains below, sequenced in a study of shared clonotypes between healthy human individuals. Clones were sequenced by immunoSEQ multiplex PCR, and TCRdb holds only the in-frame ones, with some missing. The sample holds about 380,000 clones, 96% seen once. Sequencing input: memory CD8+ T cells sorted from blood. Subset reported: CD45RO+ cells pooled with CCR7-negative TemRA cells. All receptors come from a man younger than 45 in good health.

The rearrangement joins TRBV27 to TRBJ2-1; 10 nucleotides align to TRBD2. With 4 bases clipped from V and 4 bases from J, the junction kept 4 bases outside the gene matches. The CDR3 loop spans 15 amino acids. CDR1 and CDR2 from the germline V gene are MNHEY and SMNVEV (reference sequence). The CDR3 DNA follows: TGTGCCAGCAGTTGGACTAGCGGCCAATACAATGAGCAGTTCTTC. Amino acids: CASSWTSGQYNEQFF.

Remarks on this clone: Other DNA sequences of this sample code for an identical CDR3. The chain links TRBV18 to TRBJ2-1; no clear D gene. There are 11 residues in the CDR3. CDR1 and CDR2 (germline): KGHSH, LQKENI. V was cut by 1 base and J by 9 bases, with 4 bases left in between. CDR3 protein: CASSPLGEQFF. The CDR3 nucleotides read TGTGCCAGCTCACCACTAGGTGAGCAGTTCTTC.

Concerning this clone itself: At the DNA level, this CDR3 is encoded by other sequences in the same sample as well. The genes are TRBV27 and TRBJ1-5; unclear D gene. Trimming took off 0 bases at V and 1 base at J, with 4 bases between the two ends. There are 14 residues in the CDR3. Looked up from germline, CDR1 is MNHEY and CDR2 is SMNVEV (reference sequence). This CDR3 is CASSLSGSNQPQHF. CDR3 sequence (DNA): TGTGCCAGCAGTTTATCAGGGAGCAATCAGCCCCAGCATTTT.

This sequence joins TRBV13 and TRBJ2-1; 9 nucleotides agree with TRBD2. The junction had 1 base not matched to a gene; V was cut back by 3 bases and J by 4 bases. The CDR3 covers 14 residues. Germline V lookup: CDR1 PRHDT, CDR2 FYEKMQ (reference sequence). CDR3 coding DNA: TGTGCCAGCAGCTTGACTAGCGGTTACAATGAGCAGTTCTTC. It codes for CASSLTSGYNEQFF.

This sequence joins TRBV7-9 and TRBJ1-2, with TRBD1 matching 7 bases. This CDR3 is 13 amino acids long. J was trimmed by 6 bases and V by 3 bases; bases with no gene match: 4. Germline CDR1 and CDR2: SEHNR and FQNEAQ (reference sequence). DNA of the CDR3: TGTGCCAGCAGCTTGGGGACAGTAGATGGCTACACCTTC. It is translated as CASSLGTVDGYTF. Full variable domain (missing parts from reference TRBV7-9 and TRBJ1-2): DTGVSQNPRHKITKRGQNVTFRCDPISEHNRLYWYRQTLGQGPEFLTYFQNEAQLEKSRLLSDRFSAERPKGSFSTLEIQRTEQGDSAMYLCASSLGTVDGYTFGSGTRLTVV.

This chain uses TRBV5-4 with TRBJ2-3, with no clear D. CDR1 SGHNT and CDR2 YYREEE come from the germline V gene (reference sequence). V was clipped by 2 bases and J by 4 bases, with 2 bases between them. The CDR3 is 11 amino acids. CDR3 bases: TGTGCCAGCAGCTTAGCAGATACGCAGTATTTT. This encodes CASSLADTQYF.

V usage is TRBV2 and J usage is TRBJ2-3; no firm D call. The V gene's germline CDR1 is SNHLY and CDR2 FYNNEI. This CDR3 has 13 residues. Between the trimmed V and J ends, which lost 4 bases and 1 base, there was a span of 6 bases. DNA for the CDR3: TGTGCCAGCAGTGTCTCTCGCACAGATACGCAGTATTTT. Amino acid sequence: CASSVSRTDTQYF.

The chain carries TRBV5-4 and TRBJ2-5, with D unclear. Per the germline V gene, CDR1 is SGHNT and CDR2 is YYREEE (reference sequence). CDR3 length equals 14 residues. Trimming removed 1 base at V and 0 bases at J, with 7 bases between. The CDR3 reads CASSLRPDQETQYF. The CDR3 DNA follows: TGTGCCAGCAGCTTGCGGCCGGACCAAGAGACCCAGTACTTC.

The chain employs TRBV28 and TRBJ1-4; 7 positions match TRBD1. CDR3 length: 15 residues. The V and J ends lost 3 bases and 14 bases, in that order; junction bases with no gene match: 15. CDR1 and CDR2 from the germline V gene are MDHEN and SYDVKM. This chain's CDR3 is CASSFDPNDREKLFF. CDR3 coding DNA: TGTGCCAGCAGTTTCGACCCAAATGACAGGGAGAAGCTGTTTTTT.

The chain joins TRBV4-1 to TRBJ2-1; tentatively, D is TRBD1 or TRBD2 (5 bases each). The V end was cut by 8 bases, the J end by 1 base, with 12 bases between. Germline CDR1 MGHRA, CDR2 YSYEKL. The CDR3 has 14 residues. DNA for the CDR3: TGCGCCAGCCGCCGGGGCGGGTCCTACAATGAGCAGTTCTTC. It is translated as CASRRGGSYNEQFF.

The CDR3 is CASSQEPAGGGFNEKLFF. CDR3 sequence (DNA): TGCGCCAGCAGCCAAGAACCCGCAGGGGGAGGGTTTAATGAAAAACTGTTTTTT. V usage is TRBV4-1 and J usage is TRBJ1-4; 7 bases agree with TRBD1. Per the germline V gene, CDR1 is MGHRA and CDR2 is YSYEKL. The CDR3 is 18 amino acids. With 0 bases clipped from V and 4 bases from J, the junction kept 11 bases outside the gene matches.

V is TRBV19 and J is TRBJ1-5, with unresolved D. V lost 3 bases to trimming and J lost 3 bases, with 9 bases between them. The CDR3 loop spans 14 amino acids. CDR1 LNHDA and CDR2 SQIVND come from the germline V gene (reference sequence). The CDR3 region is CASSILTYNQPQHF. In nucleotides, the CDR3 is TGTGCCAGTAGTATTCTTACATACAATCAGCCCCAGCATTTT.

The chain links TRBV2 to TRBJ1-1; 9 nucleotides match TRBD1. Germline values: CDR1 SNHLY, CDR2 FYNNEI. This CDR3 region has 15 residues. The V gene end was trimmed by 3 bases and the J gene end by 3 bases; junction bases not matched to a gene: 5. The CDR3 nucleotides are TGTGCCAGCAGTGAGGACAGGGGCATCGACACTGAAGCTTTCTTT. Translation: CASSEDRGIDTEAFF.

The gene calls are TRBV5-1 and TRBJ1-2; tentatively, D is TRBD1 (5 bases). The V end was cut by 5 bases, the J end by 0 bases, with 8 bases between. Germline-derived CDR1 and CDR2 are SGHRS and YFSETQ. The CDR3 consists of 13 residues. DNA of the CDR3: TGCGCCAGCAGATCGACAGCTAACTATGGCTACACCTTC. It translates to CASRSTANYGYTF.

This clone has only one observation. The chain couples TRBV18 to TRBJ2-1, with 9 positions matching TRBD2. After removal of 1 base from V and 7 bases from J, the junction contained 5 bases not matched to a gene. The germline V gene encodes CDR1 KGHSH and CDR2 LQKENI. The CDR3 is 15 amino acids. CDR3 protein: CASSPLIAGVNEQFF. The CDR3, as DNA: TGTGCCAGCTCACCACTTATAGCGGGAGTGAATGAGCAGTTCTTC. Complete variable domain (other parts from reference TRBV18 and TRBJ2-1): NAGVMQNPRHLVRRRGQEARLRCSPMKGHSHVYWYRQLPEEGLKFMVYLQKENIIDESGMPKERFSAEFPKEGPSILRIQQVVRGDSAAYFCASSPLIAGVNEQFFGPGTRLTVL.

The count of this clone is one. The chain employs TRBV19 and TRBJ2-3, with TRBD1 identical over 12 bases. This CDR3 region has 16 residues. Germline assignment: CDR1 LNHDA and CDR2 SQIVND (reference sequence). The V segment lost 4 bases and the J segment 3 bases; nucleotides outside the gene matches: 5. The CDR3 nucleotides read TGTGCCAGTAGTAGACGGGACAGGGGGCTGACAGATACGCAGTATTTT. It yields the protein CASSRRDRGLTDTQYF. Full variable domain (remainder filled in from reference TRBV19 and TRBJ2-3): DGGITQSPKYLFRKEGQNVTLSCEQNLNHDAMYWYRQDPGQGLRLIYYSQIVNDFQKGDIAEGYSVSREKKESFPLTVTSAQKNPTAFYLCASSRRDRGLTDTQYFGPGTRLTVL.

V gene TRBV29-1 combines with J gene TRBJ1-2, with a tentative D call TRBD1 (5 bases). Trimming cost V 5 bases and J 8 bases, with 15 bases left between them. CDR1 and CDR2 (germline): SQVTM, ANQGSEA. The length of the CDR3 is 12 residues. This CDR3 is CSVKEGQGGYTF. The CDR3 bases are TGCAGCGTTAAGGAGGGGCAAGGAGGCTACACCTTC. Looking up the rest from reference TRBV29-1 and TRBJ1-2 gives the full variable domain: SAVISQKPSRDICQRGTSLTIQCQVDSQVTMMFWYRQQPGQSLTLIATANQGSEATYESGFVIDKFPISRPNLTFSTLTVSNMSPEDSSIYLCSVKEGQGGYTFGSGTRLTVV.

V is TRBV2 and J is TRBJ1-1; 10 bases line up with TRBD1. V was pared by 6 bases and J by 4 bases, with 2 bases of the junction left unmatched. The CDR3 consists of 13 residues. CDR1 is SNHLY and CDR2 is FYNNEI in the germline V gene. CDR3: CASRRTGGTEAFF. Written as DNA, the CDR3 is TGTGCCAGCAGGAGGACAGGGGGCACTGAAGCTTTCTTT.

This sequence joins TRBV19 and TRBJ2-1; TRBD2 agrees at 16 bases. The trim removed 1 base at V and 12 bases at J, leaving 12 bases unmatched. This CDR3 contains 18 residues. Germline assignment: CDR1 LNHDA and CDR2 SQIVND (reference sequence). CDR3 sequence: CASSIAATGLAGGVGQFF. CDR3 bases: TGTGCCAGTAGTATAGCCGCAACGGGACTAGCGGGAGGGGTGGGGCAGTTCTTC.

The rearrangement uses TRBV10-3 and TRBJ1-2; 10 bases are shared with TRBD1. This CDR3 is 15 amino acids long. Germline CDR1 reads ENHRY; CDR2 reads SYGVKD. The V gene end was trimmed by 6 bases and the J gene end by 3 bases; junction bases not matched to a gene: 7. In DNA form, the CDR3 reads TGTGCCATCAGCCTATCTGGGACAGGGGACTATGGCTACACCTTC. Encoded protein: CAISLSGTGDYGYTF.

This chain joins TRBV7-2 and TRBJ2-7, with D unresolved. Trimming removed 2 bases at V and 10 bases at J, with 18 bases between. The length of the CDR3 is 14 residues. Germline V gene data show CDR1 as SGHTA and CDR2 as FQGNSA. CDR3 DNA sequence: TGTGCCAGCAGCTTAATGATTGGACCCGGAGCCCAGTACTTC. It yields the protein CASSLMIGPGAQYF.

This clone occurred once. The V and J genes are TRBV7-9 and TRBJ1-1, with D perhaps TRBD1 (5 bases). The CDR3 contains 13 residues. V gave up 1 base and J gave up 4 bases, with 7 bases separating them. The germline gives CDR1 SEHNR, CDR2 FQNEAQ (reference sequence). The CDR3 protein is CASSLGGFTEAFF. CDR3 DNA: TGTGCCAGCAGCTTAGGGGGCTTCACTGAAGCTTTCTTT.

This clone occurred a few times. The junction departs from germline at one end; a sequencing error may be responsible. The rearrangement joins TRBV7-7 to TRBJ2-2; tentatively, D is TRBD1 (5 bases). This CDR3 has 14 residues. Germline CDR1 reads SSHAT; CDR2 reads FNYEAQ (reference sequence). The CDR3, as DNA: TGTGCTAGCAGCTTAGGGGTGTCTAGCGGGGAGCTGTTTTTT. Translated: CASSLGVSSGELFF.

The chain combines TRBV7-9 with TRBJ2-3, with 10 bases lining up with TRBD2. V shed 2 bases and J 4 bases; nucleotides not matched to a gene: 9. The V gene's germline CDR1 is SEHNR and CDR2 FQNEAQ (reference sequence). The CDR3 totals 17 residues. The CDR3 protein is CASSLSPSGRKADTQYF. The CDR3 DNA reads as TGTGCCAGCAGCTTATCCCCTAGCGGGAGAAAAGCAGATACGCAGTATTTT. Variable domain in full (rest from reference TRBV7-9 and TRBJ2-3): DTGVSQNPRHKITKRGQNVTFRCDPISEHNRLYWYRQTLGQGPEFLTYFQNEAQLEKSRLLSDRFSAERPKGSFSTLEIQRTEQGDSAMYLCASSLSPSGRKADTQYFGPGTRLTVL.

The chain recombines TRBV6-5 with TRBJ2-3; 9 positions match TRBD2. Trimming at V came to 5 bases and at J to 3 bases, leaving 3 bases not matched to a gene. Germline V lookup: CDR1 MNHEY, CDR2 SVGAGI. The CDR3 runs to 14 residues. The CDR3 region has the DNA TGTGCCAGCAGTGGGGCGGGAGGGACAGATACGCAGTATTTT. Translation gives CASSGAGGTDTQYF.

V gene TRBV6-5 combines with J gene TRBJ2-5; D ambiguous. V shed 5 bases and J shed 1 base, with 2 bases lying between them. The CDR3 runs to 11 residues. Germline CDR1 MNHEY, CDR2 SVGAGI. In DNA form, the CDR3 reads TGTGCCAGCAGTGCCCAAGAGACCCAGTACTTC. Translating it yields CASSAQETQYF.

The rearrangement uses TRBV9 and TRBJ1-5; the D is unclear. Trimming pared 1 base from V and 4 bases from J, leaving 3 bases between. The CDR3 covers 12 residues. The V gene's germline CDR1 is SGDLS and CDR2 YYNGEE. CDR3 sequence: CASSVRNQPQHF. In DNA, the CDR3 is TGTGCCAGCAGCGTACGGAATCAGCCCCAGCATTTT.

The CDR3 reads CASRTTGNSNQPQHF. The CDR3 bases are TGTGCCAGCAGAACGACAGGGAATAGCAATCAGCCCCAGCATTTT. This sequence joins TRBV6-5 and TRBJ1-5, with 7 nucleotides matching TRBD1. The V and J ends lost 6 bases and 0 bases, in that order; junction bases with no gene match: 5. The length of the CDR3 is 15 residues. CDR1 MNHEY and CDR2 SVGAGI come from the germline V gene.